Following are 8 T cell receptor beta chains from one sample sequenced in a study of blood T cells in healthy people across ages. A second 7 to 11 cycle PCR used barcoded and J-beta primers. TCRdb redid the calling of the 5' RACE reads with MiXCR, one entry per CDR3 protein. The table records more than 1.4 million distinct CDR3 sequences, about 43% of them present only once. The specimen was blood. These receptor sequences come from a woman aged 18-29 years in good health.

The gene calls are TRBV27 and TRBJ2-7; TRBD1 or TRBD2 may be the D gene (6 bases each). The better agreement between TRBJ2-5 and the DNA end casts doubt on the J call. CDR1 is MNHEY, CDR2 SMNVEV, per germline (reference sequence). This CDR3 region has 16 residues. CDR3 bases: TGTGCCAGCAGTTTATGGGGGGCAGGACCTCGGGAGACCCAGTACTTC. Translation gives CASSLWGAGPRETQYF.

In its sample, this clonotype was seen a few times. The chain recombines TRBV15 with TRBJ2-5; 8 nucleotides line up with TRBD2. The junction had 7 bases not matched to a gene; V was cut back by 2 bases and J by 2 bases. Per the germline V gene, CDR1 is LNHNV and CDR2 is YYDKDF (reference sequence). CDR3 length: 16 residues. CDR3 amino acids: CATSRLSGEQQETQYF. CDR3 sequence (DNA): TGTGCCACCAGCAGACTTAGCGGGGAGCAACAAGAGACCCAGTACTTC.

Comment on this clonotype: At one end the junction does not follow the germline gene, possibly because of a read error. CDR3 protein: CAGSLTAGTGGVLSYGYTF. CDR3 coding DNA: TGTGCCGGCAGCTTAACGGCAGGGACAGGGGGCGTACTTTCCTATGGCTACACCTTC. The rearrangement links TRBV7-2 to TRBJ1-2; TRBD1 agrees at 12 bases. This CDR3 is built from 19 residues. Germline V gene sequence: CDR1 SGHTA, CDR2 FQGNSA.

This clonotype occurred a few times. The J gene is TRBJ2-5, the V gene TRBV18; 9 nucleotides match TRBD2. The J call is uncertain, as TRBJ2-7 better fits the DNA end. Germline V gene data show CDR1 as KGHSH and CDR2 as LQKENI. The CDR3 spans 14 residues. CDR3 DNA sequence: TGTGCCAGCTCACCTGGCGGGGGGGCCGACGAGCAGTACTTC. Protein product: CASSPGGGADEQYF.

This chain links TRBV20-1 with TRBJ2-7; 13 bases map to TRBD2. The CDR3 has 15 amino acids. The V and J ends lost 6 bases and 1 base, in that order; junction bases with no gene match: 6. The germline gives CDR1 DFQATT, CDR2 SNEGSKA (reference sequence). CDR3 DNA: TGCAGTGCCCCCGTGGGACTAGCGGGGTCCTACGAGCAGTACTTC. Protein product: CSAPVGLAGSYEQYF.

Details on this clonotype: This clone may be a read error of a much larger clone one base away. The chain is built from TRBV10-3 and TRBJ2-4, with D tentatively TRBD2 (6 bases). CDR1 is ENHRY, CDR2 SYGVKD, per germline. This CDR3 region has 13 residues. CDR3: CASSDGTGNIQYF. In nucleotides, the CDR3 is TGTGCCAGCAGTGACGGGACTGGAAACATTCAGTACTTC.

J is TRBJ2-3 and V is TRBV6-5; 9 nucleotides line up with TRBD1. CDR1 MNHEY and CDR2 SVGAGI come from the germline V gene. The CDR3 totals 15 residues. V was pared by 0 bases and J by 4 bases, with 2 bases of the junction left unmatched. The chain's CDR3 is CASSYSGQGSDTQYF. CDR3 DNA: TGTGCCAGCAGTTACTCGGGACAGGGATCAGATACGCAGTATTTT.

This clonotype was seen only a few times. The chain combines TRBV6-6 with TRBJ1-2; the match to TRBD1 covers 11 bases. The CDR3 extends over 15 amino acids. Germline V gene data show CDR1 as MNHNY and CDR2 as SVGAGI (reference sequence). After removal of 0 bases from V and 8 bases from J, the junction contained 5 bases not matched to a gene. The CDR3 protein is CASSYSRTGGDGYTF. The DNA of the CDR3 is TGTGCCAGCAGTTACTCACGGACAGGGGGCGACGGCTACACCTTC.